Following are 15 T cell receptor beta chains from one sample sequenced in a study of vaccination and CD4 T cells after COVID-19. CD4+ T cells that had been cultured provided DNA sequenced with the Oncomine TCR Beta short-read assay. TCRdb re-analysed the PCR reads in MiXCR, keeping a single row per CDR3 protein. Found here are under 6,500 distinct CDR3 sequences, 46% of them singletons; the top ten hold less than 75%. Treatment: approximately nine-day PBMC culture with coronavirus spike peptide pools or control peptides (ViraFEST assay). These receptors' antigens are unknown. Sequenced: CD4+ T cells from blood, cultured in vitro. All receptors come from a human donor who had recovered from COVID-19.

The V gene is TRBV19, the J gene TRBJ1-5, with D unresolved. Germline values: CDR1 LNHDA, CDR2 SQIVND (reference sequence). The CDR3 has 14 amino acids. The V end was cut by 3 bases, the J end by 4 bases, with 10 bases between. The CDR3 reads CASSIEAGNQPQHF. The CDR3, as DNA: TGTGCCAGTAGTATCGAGGCGGGGAATCAGCCCCAGCATTTT. The full variable domain, rest sourced from reference TRBV19 and TRBJ1-5, is DGGITQSPKYLFRKEGQNVTLSCEQNLNHDAMYWYRQDPGQGLRLIYYSQIVNDFQKGDIAEGYSVSREKKESFPLTVTSAQKNPTAFYLCASSIEAGNQPQHFGDGTRLSIL.

V usage is TRBV20-1 and J usage is TRBJ2-5; TRBD1 or TRBD2 may be the D gene (5 bases each). Germline V lookup: CDR1 DFQATT, CDR2 SNEGSKA (reference sequence). The CDR3 extends over 14 amino acids. Between the trimmed V and J ends, which lost 5 bases and 7 bases, there was a span of 20 bases. CDR3 protein: CSASPGTTLGTQYF. The CDR3 DNA is TGCAGTGCTTCTCCCGGGACCACTTTGGGGACCCAGTACTTC.

This clonotype was seen a handful of times. The chain joins TRBV6-5 to TRBJ1-3, with 10 nucleotides matching TRBD1. The V segment lost 4 bases and the J segment 2 bases; nucleotides outside the gene matches: 8. The CDR3 is made up of 17 amino acids. The V gene's germline CDR1 is MNHEY and CDR2 SVGAGI. The CDR3 is CASSSDGGQGPGNTIYF. The DNA for the CDR3 is TGTGCCAGCAGTTCCGATGGGGGACAGGGGCCTGGAAACACCATATATTTT.

The chain is built from TRBV20-1 and TRBJ2-3; 7 nucleotides agree with TRBD1. Germline V gene lookup returns CDR1 DFQATT and CDR2 SNEGSKA (reference sequence). The CDR3 is 15 residues long. The V segment lost 5 bases and the J segment 2 bases; nucleotides outside the gene matches: 10. The chain's CDR3 is CSAPIPTGVTDTQYF. The CDR3 bases are TGCAGTGCTCCTATACCAACAGGGGTCACAGATACGCAGTATTTT.

V gene TRBV5-1 combines with J gene TRBJ1-2, with TRBD1 matching over 7 bases. In germline, CDR1 is SGHRS, CDR2 YFSETQ. The CDR3 is made up of 14 amino acids. V dropped 2 bases and J dropped 6; count of bases not matched to a gene: 7. The CDR3 spells CASSLQGRSDGYTF. The CDR3 region has the DNA TGCGCCAGCAGCTTACAGGGGAGGTCGGATGGCTACACCTTC.

The chain uses TRBV30 and TRBJ1-1, with a weak D call TRBD1 (5 bases). CDR3 length equals 12 residues. The V end was cut by 3 bases, the J end by 6 bases, with 11 bases between. Germline V gene lookup returns CDR1 GTSNPN and CDR2 SVGIG (reference sequence). CDR3 in DNA: TGTGCCTGGAGGAGGGGAGGTTCTGAAGCTTTCTTT. It is translated as CAWRRGGSEAFF.

This clonotype was detected once. J is TRBJ1-1 and V is TRBV7-6; a weak D match, TRBD1 (5 bases). This CDR3 is built from 17 residues. Germline loops: CDR1 SGHVS, CDR2 FNYEAQ. V lost 1 base to trimming and J lost 0 bases, with 15 bases between them. For the CDR3, the DNA is TGTGCCAGCAGCTTAGAATTGTTGGGACCCTTGAACACTGAAGCTTTCTTT. Its translation: CASSLELLGPLNTEAFF.

This clonotype was seen a few times. V usage is TRBV6-1 and J usage is TRBJ2-1; TRBD1 matches at 8 bases. V was clipped by 8 bases and J by 5 bases; unmatched bases: 14. This CDR3 has 16 residues. Germline V lookup: CDR1 MNHNS, CDR2 SASEGT. CDR3 residues: CASVGDKTGANNEQFF. The CDR3, as DNA: TGTGCCAGCGTGGGGGATAAGACAGGGGCGAACAATGAGCAGTTCTTC.

V usage is TRBV6-1 and J usage is TRBJ2-7, with 7 bases lining up with TRBD1. Germline V gene sequence: CDR1 MNHNS, CDR2 SASEGT. With V trimmed by 6 bases and J by 1 base, 9 bases remained unmatched. The CDR3 spans 15 residues. This CDR3 reads CASRRGQEVSYEQYF. The CDR3 DNA reads as TGTGCCAGCAGACGCGGACAGGAAGTATCCTACGAGCAGTACTTC.

The CDR3 nucleotides read TGTGCTAGTGGTTTGGGACCGAGATCTTACAATGAGCAGTTCTTC. It specifies CASGLGPRSYNEQFF. J is TRBJ2-1 and V is TRBV12-5, with D unclear. The germline gives CDR1 LGHNT, CDR2 FRNRAP. Trimming took off 1 base at V and 4 bases at J, with 11 bases between the two ends. The CDR3 runs to 15 residues.

This clonotype is medium-sized by share. The gene calls are TRBV7-9 and TRBJ1-5; D unclear. CDR1 and CDR2 from the germline V gene are SEHNR and FQNEAQ (reference sequence). The CDR3 is made up of 16 amino acids. The germline V and J ends were trimmed by 1 base and 0 bases, with 10 bases remaining between them. This chain's CDR3 is CASSLEEGNSNQPQHF. The CDR3 DNA sequence: TGTGCCAGCAGCTTAGAGGAGGGTAATAGCAATCAGCCCCAGCATTTT.

This chain connects TRBV7-9 to TRBJ2-3; 11 positions agree with TRBD2. V was clipped by 0 bases and J by 0 bases; unmatched bases: 8. CDR3 size: 19 residues. Germline CDR1 reads SEHNR; CDR2 reads FQNEAQ (reference sequence). For the CDR3, the DNA is TGTGCCAGCAGCTTAGCGAGCCTAGCGGGGGGTACTAGCACAGATACGCAGTATTTT. It is translated as CASSLASLAGGTSTDTQYF.

V and J are TRBV18 and TRBJ2-3; 10 nucleotides line up with TRBD1. The CDR3 has 16 amino acids. V dropped 1 base and J dropped 4; count of bases not matched to a gene: 5. Looked up from germline, CDR1 is KGHSH and CDR2 is LQKENI. Here the CDR3 DNA reads TGTGCCAGCTCACCACGGGACAGGGGAGGTTCAGATACGCAGTATTTT. It encodes CASSPRDRGGSDTQYF.

V usage is TRBV12-3 or TRBV12-4 and J usage is TRBJ1-2; TRBD1 might be the D (6 bases). CDR3 length: 16 amino acids. V lost 3 bases and J 6 bases, leaving 20 bases between the germline ends. In nucleotides, the CDR3 is TGTGCCAGCAGTTTCTGGGGGACCCAGGGGTGGGATGGCTACACCTTC. Protein: CASSFWGTQGWDGYTF.

The table lists this clonotype with a few counts. The chain is built from TRBV7-9 and TRBJ2-3; D tentatively fits TRBD1 or TRBD2 (5 bases each). Between the trimmed V and J ends, which lost 5 bases and 2 bases, there was a span of 14 bases. The length of the CDR3 is 15 residues. Germline V gene data show CDR1 as SEHNR and CDR2 as FQNEAQ (reference sequence). CDR3 sequence reads: CASSPGASNTDTQYF. The CDR3, as DNA: TGTGCCAGCAGCCCCGGGGCGAGCAACACAGATACGCAGTATTTT.